Below, 2 T cell receptor beta chains from the same sample are listed, as sequenced in a study of lymphopenia after photon versus proton radiotherapy. Sequenced by immunoSEQ multiplex PCR; TCRdb stores in-frame clones only, minus some. This sample has approximately 150,000 clones, with approximately 86% found just once. Source: peripheral blood, taken from a patient treated with photon-based radiotherapy. Receptors were obtained from a man between 50 and 59 years old with gastric cancer.

The V and J genes are TRBV10-3 and TRBJ1-2; D might be TRBD1 (6 bases). The V end lost 6 bases, the J end lost 4 bases, and 15 bases lay between the germline ends. In germline, CDR1 is ENHRY, CDR2 SYGVKD. This CDR3 contains 14 residues. The CDR3 DNA follows: TGTGCCATCAGCAGGGACATACAATCCTATGGCTACACCTTC. It is translated as CAISRDIQSYGYTF.

This chain links TRBV2 with TRBJ2-1, with 10 positions matching TRBD2. The length of the CDR3 is 15 residues. Germline trimming cut 3 bases from V and 10 bases from J; bases unmatched to any gene: 9. CDR1 and CDR2 (germline): SNHLY, FYNNEI. The CDR3 DNA reads as TGTGCCAGCAGTGATTGGCTAGCGGGAGCGGGAGAGCAGTTCTTC. Translating it yields CASSDWLAGAGEQFF.